This T cell receptor beta chain was documented in a study of blood T cell repertoires in COVID-19. This table comes from immunoSEQ multiplex PCR, and its TCRdb copy is limited to in-frame clones, with some not included. The sample lists some 190,000 clones; 80% were seen once. The CDR3 sequence is 14 residues long. After removal of 5 bases from V and 2 bases from J, the junction contained 6 bases not matched to a gene. The germline V gene has CDR1 SGHNT and CDR2 YENEEA. The chain combines TRBV11-3 with TRBJ2-7; 7 positions match TRBD1. The receptor was isolated from a man aged 55 to 69 with acute or convalescent COVID-19. Sequencing input: peripheral blood. CDR3 bases: TGTGCCAGCAGCAACAGGGACAGCCCCTACGAGCAGTACTTC. It is translated as CASSNRDSPYEQYF.